Below, 28 T cell receptor beta chains from the same sample are listed, as sequenced in a study of cytomegalovirus exposure and HLA in healthy donors. Primers: 60 Vbeta forward and 13 Jbeta reverse. Method: immunoSEQ multiplex PCR; TCRdb's copy keeps in-frame clones and lacks some. In the table there are 160,000 or so clones, less than 80% of which are singletons. Source material: PBMCs. All receptors come from a man between 35 and 55 years old in good health and CMV-seronegative.

This chain connects TRBV6-1 to TRBJ1-1; D unclear. In germline, CDR1 is MNHNS, CDR2 SASEGT. The CDR3 is made up of 13 amino acids. Trimming took off 6 bases at V and 5 bases at J, with 13 bases between the two ends. The CDR3 reads CASRERAVTEAFF. CDR3 nucleotide sequence: TGTGCCAGCAGGGAGAGGGCGGTTACTGAAGCTTTCTTT.

The chain carries TRBV7-8 and TRBJ1-5; TRBD1 matches at 7 bases. V lost 5 bases to trimming and J lost 0 bases; unmatched junction nucleotides: 16. Germline values: CDR1 SGHVS, CDR2 FQNEAQ. The CDR3 spans 19 residues. CDR3 region: CASSSVPGQRIYSNQPQHF. CDR3 nucleotides: TGTGCCAGCAGCAGCGTTCCGGGACAGAGGATATATAGCAATCAGCCCCAGCATTTT.

The chain links TRBV29-1 to TRBJ1-2, with TRBD1 matching 8 bases. This CDR3 has 14 amino acids. Germline V CDR1 and CDR2: SQVTM, ANQGSEA. The V segment lost 6 bases and the J segment 4 bases; nucleotides outside the gene matches: 10. This CDR3 reads CSVILTGGRYGYTF. CDR3 DNA: TGCAGCGTGATTCTAACAGGGGGACGCTATGGCTACACCTTC.

The chain employs TRBV6-5 and TRBJ1-1, with D uncertain. With 6 bases removed from V and 5 bases from J, the gap between germline ends came to 10 bases. There are 12 residues in the CDR3. Looked up from germline, CDR1 is MNHEY and CDR2 is SVGAGI. The CDR3, as DNA: TGTGCCAGCAGGGGCTTTGAGACTGAAGCTTTCTTT. Its translation is CASRGFETEAFF.

This chain links TRBV13 with TRBJ2-3, with TRBD2 matching over 10 bases. With V trimmed by 0 bases and J by 4 bases, 13 bases remained unmatched. This CDR3 spans 19 amino acids. Per the germline V gene, CDR1 is PRHDT and CDR2 is FYEKMQ (reference sequence). CDR3 nucleotide sequence: TGTGCCAGCAGCTTAGGTCCTAGCGGGGGCAACCCAATCCCAGATACGCAGTATTTT. Its translation is CASSLGPSGGNPIPDTQYF. Filled out from reference TRBV13 and TRBJ2-3, the complete variable domain reads AAGVIQSPRHLIKEKRETATLKCYPIPRHDTVYWYQQGPGQDPQFLISFYEKMQSDKGSIPDRFSAQQFSDYHSELNMSSLELGDSALYFCASSLGPSGGNPIPDTQYFGPGTRLTVL.

V gene TRBV7-9 combines with J gene TRBJ2-7; 7 bases align to TRBD1. The CDR3 consists of 14 residues. Germline CDR1 is SEHNR and CDR2 is FQNEAQ (reference sequence). V was clipped by 0 bases and J by 2 bases; unmatched bases: 1. CDR3 residues: CASSLATGAYEQYF. The CDR3 nucleotides are TGTGCCAGCAGCTTAGCCACAGGGGCCTACGAGCAGTACTTC.

CDR3 protein: CASSPKDSYTGELFF. For the CDR3, the DNA is TGTGCCAGCAGCCCTAAGGACAGTTACACCGGGGAGCTGTTTTTT. This chain links TRBV6-5 with TRBJ2-2, with TRBD1 as a possible D gene (6 bases). Trimming took off 6 bases at V and 3 bases at J, with 14 bases between the two ends. CDR1 and CDR2 (germline): MNHEY, SVGAGI. The CDR3 loop spans 15 amino acids.

This clone was seen only a few times. This chain uses TRBV5-1 with TRBJ1-6; the D is unclear. The germline CDR1 and CDR2 sequences are SGHRS and YFSETQ. Trimming took off 3 bases at V and 3 bases at J, with 10 bases between the two ends. The CDR3 runs to 15 residues. The CDR3 here is CASSYAGGYNSPLHF. The CDR3 region has the DNA TGCGCCAGCAGCTATGCCGGCGGCTATAATTCACCCCTCCACTTT. The whole variable domain, filled in from reference TRBV5-1 and TRBJ1-6, reads KAGVTQTPRYLIKTRGQQVTLSCSPISGHRSVSWYQQTPGQGLQFLFEYFSETQRNKGNFPGRFSGRQFSNSRSEMNVSTLELGDSALYLCASSYAGGYNSPLHFGNGTRLTVT.

This clone is a singleton in its sample. The chain combines TRBV5-1 with TRBJ2-7; D possibly corresponds to TRBD2 (6 bases). Trimming shortened V by 1 base and J by 7 bases, and 15 bases separated the two germline ends. Per germline, CDR1 SGHRS and CDR2 YFSETQ. CDR3 length equals 14 residues. CDR3 nucleotides: TGCGCCAGCAGCTTGTCTCCGGGGGTTGGGGAGCAGTACTTC. Translating gives CASSLSPGVGEQYF. The variable domain in full, with the rest retrieved from reference TRBV5-1 and TRBJ2-7, is KAGVTQTPRYLIKTRGQQVTLSCSPISGHRSVSWYQQTPGQGLQFLFEYFSETQRNKGNFPGRFSGRQFSNSRSEMNVSTLELGDSALYLCASSLSPGVGEQYFGPGTRLTVT.

The V gene is TRBV2, the J gene TRBJ2-7, with a possible D match to TRBD2 (6 bases). Trimming took 6 bases from V and 2 from J, leaving 11 bases between them. The CDR3 covers 13 residues. Looked up from germline, CDR1 is SNHLY and CDR2 is FYNNEI. CDR3 region: CASRFSGTYEQYF. DNA of the CDR3: TGTGCCAGCAGGTTTAGCGGCACCTACGAGCAGTACTTC.

In its sample, this clone was seen once. The chain uses TRBV7-9 and TRBJ2-7; D perhaps matches TRBD2 (6 bases). This CDR3 has 14 residues. The V and J ends lost 0 bases and 3 bases respectively, with 9 bases between them. Germline lookup yields CDR1 SEHNR and CDR2 FQNEAQ (reference sequence). This CDR3 reads CASSLAGGYYEQYF. CDR3 nucleotide sequence: TGTGCCAGCAGCTTAGCTGGGGGGTACTACGAGCAGTACTTC.

This chain links TRBV30 with TRBJ1-5; possible D gene TRBD1, 6 bases. The CDR3 is made up of 14 amino acids. V lost 1 base, J lost 4 bases, and 11 bases lay in between. The germline V gene encodes CDR1 GTSNPN and CDR2 SVGIG (reference sequence). The CDR3 protein is CAWSEGTQNQPQHF. The CDR3 nucleotides read TGTGCCTGGAGTGAAGGGACACAGAATCAGCCCCAGCATTTT. The full variable domain, completed using reference TRBV30 and TRBJ1-5, is SQTIHQWPATLVQPVGSPLSLECTVEGTSNPNLYWYRQAAGRGLQLLFYSVGIGQISSEVPQNLSASRPQDRQFILSSKKLLLSDSGFYLCAWSEGTQNQPQHFGDGTRLSIL.

The V gene is TRBV6-1, the J gene TRBJ1-5; D ambiguous. Germline V CDR1 and CDR2: MNHNS, SASEGT. The CDR3 spans 14 residues. V was clipped by 3 bases and J by 7 bases, with 13 bases between them. The CDR3 sequence: CASSDGEFRQPQHF. The DNA for the CDR3 is TGTGCCAGCAGTGACGGGGAGTTCAGGCAGCCCCAGCATTTT.

The chain links TRBV7-9 to TRBJ2-5; 14 bases are shared with TRBD2. V was pared by 5 bases and J by 4 bases, with 6 bases of the junction left unmatched. The germline CDR1 and CDR2 sequences are SEHNR and FQNEAQ (reference sequence). This CDR3 comprises 16 residues. The CDR3 sequence: CASSPQTSGGAETQYF. For the CDR3, the DNA is TGTGCCAGCAGCCCCCAGACTAGCGGGGGGGCAGAGACCCAGTACTTC.

Concerning this clone: The sample contains more than one DNA sequence encoding this CDR3. The chain uses TRBV5-5 and TRBJ1-3; 9 bases agree with TRBD1. Trimming cost V 2 bases and J 1 base; bases outside gene matches: 7. Germline V gives CDR1 SGHKS, CDR2 YYEKEE (reference sequence). CDR3 size: 17 residues. The CDR3 sequence is CASSFSGTGTSGNTIYF. The CDR3, as DNA: TGTGCCAGCAGCTTCTCCGGGACAGGGACGTCTGGAAACACCATATATTTT.

There are a few counts of this clone. The rearrangement joins TRBV10-2 to TRBJ2-5; 13 bases match TRBD2. Per germline, CDR1 WSHSY and CDR2 SAAADI. The CDR3 consists of 17 residues. Trimming removed 2 bases from V and 3 bases from J; junction bases left unmatched: 6. The DNA of the CDR3 is TGCGCCAGCAGTGAGGGACTAGCGGGGGAACTGAAAGAGACCCAGTACTTC. Encoded protein: CASSEGLAGELKETQYF.

The chain recombines TRBV7-2 with TRBJ2-7; D might be TRBD2 (5 bases). Germline values: CDR1 SGHTA, CDR2 FQGNSA. CDR3 length: 15 residues. Deletions cut 4 bases from V and 3 bases from J, with 16 bases between. The CDR3 coding sequence is TGTGCCAGCAGCTCCCACGGGGTGGGCTACTACGAGCAGTACTTC. As protein: CASSSHGVGYYEQYF.

The V and J genes are TRBV4-3 and TRBJ2-5; 7 bases match TRBD2. Germline V CDR1 and CDR2: LGHNA, YSLEER. The V and J ends lost 6 bases and 2 bases, in that order; junction bases with no gene match: 6. The CDR3 spans 14 residues. CDR3 sequence: CASSPRLAQETQYF. The DNA of the CDR3 is TGCGCCAGCAGTCCTAGACTAGCACAAGAGACCCAGTACTTC.

This chain connects TRBV15 to TRBJ1-5; 7 bases map to TRBD1. J lost 6 bases, V lost 3 bases, and 5 bases had no gene match. This CDR3 is built from 14 residues. CDR1 is LNHNV and CDR2 is YYDKDF in the germline V gene (reference sequence). The CDR3 bases are TGTGCCACCAGCAGTTACAGGGGTGCTCAGCCCCAGCATTTT. Encoded protein: CATSSYRGAQPQHF. Supplemented by reference TRBV15 and TRBJ1-5, the full variable domain reads DAMVIQNPRYQVTQFGKPVTLSCSQTLNHNVMYWYQQKSSQAPKLLFHYYDKDFNNEADTPDNFQSRRPNTSFCFLDIRSPGLGDTAMYLCATSSYRGAQPQHFGDGTRLSIL.

The table lists this clone with a few counts. This chain links TRBV7-8 with TRBJ2-7; D perhaps matches TRBD2 (5 bases). CDR1 and CDR2 from the germline V gene are SGHVS and FQNEAQ. The CDR3 contains 14 residues. The V end was cut by 2 bases, the J end by 2 bases, with 10 bases between. CDR3 coding DNA: TGTGCCAGCAGCTTACGGGGTTCCCCCTACGAGCAGTACTTC. Its translation is CASSLRGSPYEQYF.

V gene TRBV19 combines with J gene TRBJ2-7; 7 nucleotides align to TRBD1. Germline CDR1 and CDR2: LNHDA and SQIVND (reference sequence). The CDR3 runs to 14 residues. The trim removed 5 bases at V and 2 bases at J, leaving 6 bases unmatched. The DNA of the CDR3 is TGTGCCAGTAGTTTCGGGACAGTACCCTACGAGCAGTACTTC. Its protein is CASSFGTVPYEQYF.

The J gene is TRBJ2-7, the V gene TRBV11-1; D is ambiguous. The CDR3 contains 13 residues. V was pared by 2 bases and J by 1 base, with 6 bases between. CDR1 is SGHAT and CDR2 is FQDESV in the germline V gene (reference sequence). The CDR3 nucleotides read TGTGCCAGCAGCTTACCTCTTTCCTACGAGCAGTACTTC. This encodes CASSLPLSYEQYF.

The rearrangement links TRBV5-1 to TRBJ1-5; D call uncertain. V was pared by 2 bases and J by 1 base, with 10 bases between. There are 15 residues in the CDR3. The germline gives CDR1 SGHRS, CDR2 YFSETQ. CDR3 coding DNA: TGCGCCAGCAGCTTAAATTCGGGAAGCAATCAGCCCCAGCATTTT. Its translation is CASSLNSGSNQPQHF.

The gene calls are TRBV7-2 and TRBJ1-2; D possibly corresponds to TRBD1 (6 bases). V gave up 5 bases and J gave up 2 bases, with 15 bases separating them. Germline values: CDR1 SGHTA, CDR2 FQGNSA. The CDR3 has 15 residues. This CDR3 is CASSPGGGNNYGYTF. DNA for the CDR3: TGTGCCAGCAGCCCGGGTGGGGGCAACAACTATGGCTACACCTTC.

The chain carries TRBV6-4 and TRBJ2-1, with 10 bases identical to TRBD1. The CDR3 runs to 15 residues. J lost 7 bases, V lost 2 bases, and 5 bases had no gene match. Germline V lookup: CDR1 MRHNA, CDR2 SNTAGT. As DNA, the CDR3 is TGTGCCAGCAGTGACGGTGGACAGGGGGGGAATGAGCAGTTCTTC. Translation: CASSDGGQGGNEQFF.

The V and J genes are TRBV5-1 and TRBJ2-5, with D possibly matching TRBD2 (7 bases). The J call may be mistaken, given a closer DNA end match to TRBJ2-7. There are 16 residues in the CDR3. Germline V gene data show CDR1 as SGHRS and CDR2 as YFSETQ. CDR3 nucleotide sequence: TGCGCCAGCAGCTTGGGGGGGCTAGCGGTTTCCTACGAGCAGTACTTC. Protein sequence: CASSLGGLAVSYEQYF.

This chain uses TRBV6-6 with TRBJ2-7; TRBD1 matches 7 bases. With 5 bases clipped from V and 1 base from J, the junction kept 8 bases outside the gene matches. CDR1 is MNHNY and CDR2 is SVGAGI in the germline V gene (reference sequence). The CDR3 runs 15 residues. The CDR3 region is CASSTPGRGSYEQYF. For the CDR3, the DNA is TGTGCCAGCAGTACCCCTGGCAGGGGGTCCTACGAGCAGTACTTC.

The V call is TRBV20-1, the J call TRBJ2-5; the D is unclear. V was shortened by 3 bases and J by 4 bases, with 6 bases between the two germline ends. This CDR3 comprises 11 residues. The V gene's germline CDR1 is DFQATT and CDR2 SNEGSKA (reference sequence). The DNA of the CDR3 is TGCAGTGCTAGGGCCCTAGAGACCCAGTACTTC. It yields the protein CSARALETQYF.